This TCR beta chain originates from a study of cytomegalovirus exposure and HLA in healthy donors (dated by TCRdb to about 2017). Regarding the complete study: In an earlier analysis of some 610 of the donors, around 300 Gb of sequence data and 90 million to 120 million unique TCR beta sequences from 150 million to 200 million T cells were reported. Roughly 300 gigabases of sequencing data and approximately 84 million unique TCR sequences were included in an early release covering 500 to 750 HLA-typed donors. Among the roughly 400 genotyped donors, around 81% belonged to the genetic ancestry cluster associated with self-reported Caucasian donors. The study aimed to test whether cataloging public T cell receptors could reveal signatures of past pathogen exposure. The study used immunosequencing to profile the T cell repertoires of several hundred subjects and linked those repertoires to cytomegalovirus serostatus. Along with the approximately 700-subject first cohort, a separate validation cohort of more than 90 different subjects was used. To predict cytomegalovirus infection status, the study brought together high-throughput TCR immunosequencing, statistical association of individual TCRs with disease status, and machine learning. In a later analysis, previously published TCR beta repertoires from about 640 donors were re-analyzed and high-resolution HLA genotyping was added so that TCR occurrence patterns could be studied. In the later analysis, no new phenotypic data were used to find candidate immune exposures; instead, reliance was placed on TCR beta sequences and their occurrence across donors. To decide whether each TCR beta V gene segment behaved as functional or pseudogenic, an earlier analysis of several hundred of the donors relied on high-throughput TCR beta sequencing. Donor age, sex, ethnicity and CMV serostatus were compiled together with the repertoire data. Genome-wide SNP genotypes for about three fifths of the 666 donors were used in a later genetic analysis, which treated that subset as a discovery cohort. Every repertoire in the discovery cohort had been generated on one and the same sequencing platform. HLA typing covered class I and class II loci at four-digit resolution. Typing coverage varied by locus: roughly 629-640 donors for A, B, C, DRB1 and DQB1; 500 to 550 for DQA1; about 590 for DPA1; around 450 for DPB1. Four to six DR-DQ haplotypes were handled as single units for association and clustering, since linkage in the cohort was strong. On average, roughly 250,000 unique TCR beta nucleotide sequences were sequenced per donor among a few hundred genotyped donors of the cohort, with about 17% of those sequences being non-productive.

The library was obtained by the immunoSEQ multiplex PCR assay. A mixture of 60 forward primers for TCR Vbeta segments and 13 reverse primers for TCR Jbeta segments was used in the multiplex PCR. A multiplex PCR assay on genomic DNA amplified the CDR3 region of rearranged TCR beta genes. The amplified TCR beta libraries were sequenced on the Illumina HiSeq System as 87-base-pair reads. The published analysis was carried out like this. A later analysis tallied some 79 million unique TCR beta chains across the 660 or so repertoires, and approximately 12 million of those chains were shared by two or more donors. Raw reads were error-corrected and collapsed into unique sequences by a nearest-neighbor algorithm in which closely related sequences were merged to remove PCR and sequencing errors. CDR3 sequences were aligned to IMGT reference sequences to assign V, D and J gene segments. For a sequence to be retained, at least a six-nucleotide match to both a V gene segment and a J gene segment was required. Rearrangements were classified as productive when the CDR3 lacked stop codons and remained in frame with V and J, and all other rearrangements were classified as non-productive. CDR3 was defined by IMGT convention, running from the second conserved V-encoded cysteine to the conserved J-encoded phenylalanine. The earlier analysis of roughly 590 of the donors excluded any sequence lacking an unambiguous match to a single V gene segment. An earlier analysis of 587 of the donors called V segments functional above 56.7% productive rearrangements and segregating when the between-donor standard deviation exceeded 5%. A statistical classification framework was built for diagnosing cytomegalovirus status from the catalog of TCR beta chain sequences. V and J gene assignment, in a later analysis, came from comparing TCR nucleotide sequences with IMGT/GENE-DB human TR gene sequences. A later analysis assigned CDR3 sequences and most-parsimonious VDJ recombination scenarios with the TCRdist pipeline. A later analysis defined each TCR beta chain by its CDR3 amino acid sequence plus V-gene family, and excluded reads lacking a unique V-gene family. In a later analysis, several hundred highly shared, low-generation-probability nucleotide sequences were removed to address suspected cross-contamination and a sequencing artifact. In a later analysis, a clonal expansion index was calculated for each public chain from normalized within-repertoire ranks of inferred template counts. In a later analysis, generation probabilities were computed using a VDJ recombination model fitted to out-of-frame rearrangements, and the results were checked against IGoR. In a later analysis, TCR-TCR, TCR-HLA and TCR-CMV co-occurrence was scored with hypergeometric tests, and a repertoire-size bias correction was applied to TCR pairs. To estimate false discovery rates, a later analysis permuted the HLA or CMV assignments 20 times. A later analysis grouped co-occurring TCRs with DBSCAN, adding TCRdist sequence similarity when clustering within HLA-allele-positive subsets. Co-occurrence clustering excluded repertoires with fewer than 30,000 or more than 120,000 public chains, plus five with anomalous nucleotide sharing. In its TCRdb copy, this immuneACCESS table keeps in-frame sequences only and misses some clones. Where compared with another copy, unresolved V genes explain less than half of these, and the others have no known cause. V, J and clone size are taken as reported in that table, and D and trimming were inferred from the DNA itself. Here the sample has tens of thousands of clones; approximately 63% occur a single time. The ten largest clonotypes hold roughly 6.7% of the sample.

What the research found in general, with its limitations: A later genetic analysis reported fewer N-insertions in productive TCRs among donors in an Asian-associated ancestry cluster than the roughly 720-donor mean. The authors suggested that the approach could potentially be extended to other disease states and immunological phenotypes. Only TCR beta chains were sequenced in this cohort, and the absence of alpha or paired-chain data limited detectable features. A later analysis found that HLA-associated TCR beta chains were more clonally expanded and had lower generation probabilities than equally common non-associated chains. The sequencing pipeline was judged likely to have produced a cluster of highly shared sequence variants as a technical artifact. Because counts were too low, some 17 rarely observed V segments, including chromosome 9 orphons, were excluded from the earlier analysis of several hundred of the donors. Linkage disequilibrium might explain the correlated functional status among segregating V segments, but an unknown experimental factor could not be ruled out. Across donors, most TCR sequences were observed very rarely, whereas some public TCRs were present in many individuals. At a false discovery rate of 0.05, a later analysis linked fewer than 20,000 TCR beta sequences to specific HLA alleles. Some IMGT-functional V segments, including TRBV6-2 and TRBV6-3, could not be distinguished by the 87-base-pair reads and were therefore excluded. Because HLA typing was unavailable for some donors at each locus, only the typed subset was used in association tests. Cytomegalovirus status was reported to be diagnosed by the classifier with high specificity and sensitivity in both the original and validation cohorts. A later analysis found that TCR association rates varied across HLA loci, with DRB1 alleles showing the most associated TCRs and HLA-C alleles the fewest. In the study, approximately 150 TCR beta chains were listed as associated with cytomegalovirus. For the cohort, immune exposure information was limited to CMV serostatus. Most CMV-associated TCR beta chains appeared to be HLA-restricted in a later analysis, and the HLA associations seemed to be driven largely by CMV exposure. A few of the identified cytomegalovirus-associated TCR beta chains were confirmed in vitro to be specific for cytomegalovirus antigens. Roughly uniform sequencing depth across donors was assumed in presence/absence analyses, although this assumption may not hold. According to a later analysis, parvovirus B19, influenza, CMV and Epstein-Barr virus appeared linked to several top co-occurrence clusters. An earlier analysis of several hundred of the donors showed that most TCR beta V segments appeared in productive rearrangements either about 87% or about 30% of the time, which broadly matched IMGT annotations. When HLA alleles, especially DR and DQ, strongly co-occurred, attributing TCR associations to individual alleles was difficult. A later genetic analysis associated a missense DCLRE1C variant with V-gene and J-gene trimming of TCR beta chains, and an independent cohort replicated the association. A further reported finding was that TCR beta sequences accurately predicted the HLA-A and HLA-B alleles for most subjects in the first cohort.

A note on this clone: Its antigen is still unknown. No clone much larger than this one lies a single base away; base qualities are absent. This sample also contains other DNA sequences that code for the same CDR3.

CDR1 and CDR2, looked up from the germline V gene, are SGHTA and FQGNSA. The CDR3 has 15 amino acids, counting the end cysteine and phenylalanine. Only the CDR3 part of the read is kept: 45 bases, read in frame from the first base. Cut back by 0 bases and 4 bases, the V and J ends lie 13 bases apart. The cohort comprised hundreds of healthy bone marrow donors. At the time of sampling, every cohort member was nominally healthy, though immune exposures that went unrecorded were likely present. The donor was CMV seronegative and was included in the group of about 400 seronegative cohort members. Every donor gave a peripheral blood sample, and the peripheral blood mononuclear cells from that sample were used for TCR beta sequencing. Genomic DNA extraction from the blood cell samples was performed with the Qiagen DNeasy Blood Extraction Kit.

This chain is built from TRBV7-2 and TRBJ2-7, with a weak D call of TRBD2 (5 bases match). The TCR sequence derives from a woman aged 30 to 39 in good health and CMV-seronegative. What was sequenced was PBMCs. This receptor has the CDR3 CASSLAEGWEYEQYF. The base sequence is TGTGCCAGCAGCTTAGCTGAGGGTTGGGAGTACGAGCAGTACTTC.